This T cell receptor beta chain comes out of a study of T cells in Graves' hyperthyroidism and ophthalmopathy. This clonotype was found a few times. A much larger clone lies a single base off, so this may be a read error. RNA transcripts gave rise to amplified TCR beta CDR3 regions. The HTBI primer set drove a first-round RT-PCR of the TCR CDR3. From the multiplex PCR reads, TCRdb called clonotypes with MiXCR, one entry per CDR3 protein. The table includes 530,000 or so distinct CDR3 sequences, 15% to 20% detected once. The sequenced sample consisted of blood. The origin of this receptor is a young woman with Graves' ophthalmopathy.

The DNA for the CDR3 is TGTGCCAGCGAAGGCAGGACCACTTACGAGCAGTACTTC. This translates into CASEGRTTYEQYF. The V call is TRBV2, the J call TRBJ2-7; no reliable D call. The germline V and J ends were trimmed by 8 bases and 4 bases, with 15 bases remaining between them. The germline V gene encodes CDR1 SNHLY and CDR2 FYNNEI. The CDR3 is 13 residues long.